This T cell receptor (beta chain) originates from a study of molecular identifiers for immune sequencing clone quantification. Study-level information: Replicates involved a five-way split of RNA from around 20,000 or 100,000 naive CD8 cells, with sequencing of four.

Germline-derived CDR1 and CDR2 are SGDLS and YYNGEE. V shed 4 bases and J 7 bases; nucleotides not matched to a gene: 10. This CDR3 is 16 amino acids long. TCRdb passed the PCR reads through MiXCR, listing each CDR3 protein once. The repertoire holds about 640,000 distinct CDR3 sequences, with just under 20% as singletons. CD8+CD4-CCR7+CD45RA+ sorting gave the naive CD8 T cells. This clonotype came up a few times. Sequenced material: naive CD8+ T cells from blood, with Jurkat cell RNA spiked in. Subset in this sample: FACS-sorted CD8+CD4-CCR7+CD45RA+ naive T cells. The chain links TRBV9 to TRBJ2-1; 11 positions agree with TRBD2. This receptor was identified in a human donor in good health. Some libraries in this study had Jurkat cell RNA spiked in. The CDR3 coding sequence is TGTGCCAGCAGCCTCTTAGCGGGAGGGCCGGGGAATGAGCAGTTCTTC. Translating gives CASSLLAGGPGNEQFF.